Each of the 23 T cell receptor beta chains below was sequenced from the same sample in a study of human T cells and chemical hapten exposure. The time point: patch test 2, 6 weeks after DPC sensitization. Treatment indicated: therapeutic diphenylcyclopropenone sensitization with weekly scalp DPC. TCRdb reprocessed the RACE reads via MiXCR and lists one record per CDR3 protein. The sample contains roughly 140,000 distinct CDR3 sequences, over 9.5% of which appear only once. Sample: whole blood, taken in connection with sensitization to the hapten diphenylcyclopropenone (DPC). The receptor source for this set is a woman in her fifties or sixties with alopecia areata. Some clones in this sample may be carry-over from other donors' samples.

The rearrangement uses TRBV20-1 and TRBJ2-5, with 12 bases aligning to TRBD1. From germline, CDR1 is DFQATT and CDR2 SNEGSKA (reference sequence). The CDR3 has 16 amino acids. V lost 3 bases and J lost 6; bases outside the gene matches: 11. CDR3 in DNA: TGCAGTGCTAGCCCACTCGCCGGGACAGGGGGCAAGACCCAGTACTTC. The encoded protein is CSASPLAGTGGKTQYF.

This clonotype was seen a handful of times. The J gene is TRBJ1-1, the V gene TRBV12-3 or TRBV12-4; the match to TRBD1 covers 7 bases. Trimming cost V 6 bases and J 4 bases; bases outside gene matches: 5. The CDR3 is made up of 13 amino acids. The CDR3 bases are TGTGCCAGCAGCGGAGGGGGCATCACTGAAGCTTTCTTT. Its protein product is CASSGGGITEAFF.

The rearrangement uses TRBV20-1 and TRBJ2-5; TRBD2 agrees at 10 bases. Germline CDR1 DFQATT, CDR2 SNEGSKA (reference sequence). V lost 4 bases and J lost 5; bases outside the gene matches: 7. The CDR3 is 14 residues long. CDR3: CSANPSGSWETQYF. Written as DNA, the CDR3 is TGCAGTGCTAACCCTAGCGGGAGTTGGGAGACCCAGTACTTC.

This clonotype was detected a few times. This rearrangement joins TRBV7-2 to TRBJ2-3, with TRBD2 matching 10 bases. V gave up 5 bases and J gave up 2 bases; unmatched junction bases: 4. The CDR3 contains 15 residues. Germline-derived CDR1 and CDR2 are SGHTA and FQGNSA. CDR3 coding DNA: TGTGCCAGCAGCCGGACTAGCGGTCTCACAGATACGCAGTATTTT. It encodes CASSRTSGLTDTQYF.

This clonotype has a handful of counts. The V gene is TRBV6-2 or TRBV6-3, the J gene TRBJ1-5, with D unresolved. Germline V gene sequence: CDR1 MNHEY, CDR2 SVGEGT. This CDR3 spans 15 amino acids. V was cut by 6 bases and J by 5 bases, with 17 bases left in between. The CDR3 protein is CASRSPWGDDQPQHF. CDR3 sequence (DNA): TGTGCCAGCAGATCCCCCTGGGGTGACGATCAGCCCCAGCATTTT.

This clonotype occurred a few times. The chain couples TRBV29-1 to TRBJ2-7; maybe TRBD1 (5 bases). Germline CDR1 reads SQVTM; CDR2 reads ANQGSEA. The CDR3 consists of 14 residues. V was clipped by 3 bases and J by 1 base, with 13 bases between them. The CDR3 bases are TGCAGCGTTGACAGGGCGGATAGGTCCTACGAGCAGTACTTC. It codes for CSVDRADRSYEQYF.

This clonotype has a count of ten or more. The chain employs TRBV7-9 and TRBJ2-2; no reliable D call. The V end lost 2 bases, the J end lost 6 bases, and 4 bases lay between the germline ends. CDR3 length: 12 amino acids. Germline V gene sequence: CDR1 SEHNR, CDR2 FQNEAQ (reference sequence). The CDR3 sequence: CASSLLAGELFF. The CDR3 nucleotides are TGTGCCAGCAGCTTACTAGCCGGGGAGCTGTTTTTT.

The gene calls are TRBV7-6 and TRBJ2-2; D ambiguous. V was clipped by 4 bases and J by 0 bases, with 3 bases between them. Germline V gene data show CDR1 as SGHVS and CDR2 as FNYEAQ. This CDR3 contains 13 residues. This chain's CDR3 is CASSSANTGELFF. As DNA, the CDR3 is TGTGCCAGCAGCTCGGCGAACACCGGGGAGCTGTTTTTT. Full variable domain (missing parts from reference TRBV7-6 and TRBJ2-2): GAGVSQSPRYKVTKRGQDVALRCDPISGHVSLYWYRQALGQGPEFLTYFNYEAQQDKSGLPNDRFSAERPEGSISTLTIQRTEQRDSAMYRCASSSANTGELFFGEGSRLTVL.

V usage is TRBV10-1 and J usage is TRBJ2-7, with D possibly being TRBD2 (6 bases). The CDR3 is 15 amino acids. V was trimmed by 0 bases and J by 2 bases, leaving 11 bases between them. Germline CDR1 WNHNN, CDR2 SYGVQD (reference sequence). CDR3 sequence: CASSESGGVPYEQYF. The CDR3 region has the DNA TGCGCCAGCAGTGAGTCTGGAGGGGTCCCCTACGAGCAGTACTTC.

The chain is built from TRBV24-1 and TRBJ2-1; 8 bases align to TRBD2. Germline values: CDR1 KGHDR, CDR2 SFDVKD. J lost 0 bases, V lost 4 bases, and 7 bases had no gene match. The CDR3 runs to 17 residues. As DNA, the CDR3 is TGTGCCACCAGTGACCCGGGGAGCGGGAGCTCCTACAATGAGCAGTTCTTC. The encoded protein is CATSDPGSGSSYNEQFF.

This clonotype has at least ten counts. This chain connects TRBV7-2 to TRBJ2-1; D is possibly TRBD2 (6 bases). CDR3 length equals 15 residues. Trimming left V 7 bases short and J 2 bases short, with 15 bases between. Germline assignment: CDR1 SGHTA and CDR2 FQGNSA. CDR3 sequence (DNA): TGTGCCAGCAAGTCCCCCGGGACTCCCTACAATGAGCAGTTCTTC. Amino acids: CASKSPGTPYNEQFF.

The J gene is TRBJ2-1, the V gene TRBV5-1; D gene unclear. This CDR3 is built from 12 residues. Trimming removed 1 base from V and 5 bases from J, with 4 bases in between. Germline-derived CDR1 and CDR2 are SGHRS and YFSETQ. CDR3 DNA: TGCGCCAGCAGCTTGACAGACAATGAGCAGTTCTTC. Amino acid sequence: CASSLTDNEQFF.

This clonotype was picked up a small number of times. The CDR3 DNA sequence: TGTGCCAGCAGCTCCGGGACAGCGGAGACCCAGTACTTC. Its protein product is CASSSGTAETQYF. The chain employs TRBV7-2 and TRBJ2-5, with 7 bases matching TRBD1. The CDR3 spans 13 residues. Germline lookup yields CDR1 SGHTA and CDR2 FQGNSA. The V and J ends lost 4 bases and 5 bases, in that order; junction bases with no gene match: 4.

This chain links TRBV18 with TRBJ2-1; 7 nucleotides agree with TRBD1. With V trimmed by 4 bases and J by 6 bases, 6 bases remained unmatched. This CDR3 has 14 residues. Germline V gene lookup returns CDR1 KGHSH and CDR2 LQKENI. The CDR3 DNA is TGTGCCAGCTCACGGGACAGCACTACCAATGAGCAGTTCTTC. Residues: CASSRDSTTNEQFF.

This clonotype was recorded a few times. This chain links TRBV7-8 with TRBJ2-1; tentatively, D is TRBD2 (6 bases). V was pared by 5 bases and J by 0 bases, with 11 bases between. The CDR3 extends over 15 amino acids. Germline loops: CDR1 SGHVS, CDR2 FQNEAQ. CDR3 sequence (DNA): TGTGCCAGCAGCCCGAGCGGGTTCTCCTACAATGAGCAGTTCTTC. The encoded protein is CASSPSGFSYNEQFF.

In its sample, this clonotype was seen a few times. The V and J genes are TRBV7-6 and TRBJ2-1; D is undetermined. Looked up from germline, CDR1 is SGHVS and CDR2 is FNYEAQ. V was clipped by 5 bases and J by 6 bases, with 8 bases between them. The CDR3 is made up of 12 amino acids. The CDR3 DNA sequence: TGTGCCAGCAGCCCCGGCCGCAATGAGCAGTTCTTC. As protein: CASSPGRNEQFF.

This clonotype was seen repeatedly, ten times or more. The chain carries TRBV19 and TRBJ2-4, with D possibly matching TRBD2 (5 bases). This CDR3 has 12 amino acids. V was cut by 1 base and J by 7 bases, with 5 bases left in between. Germline CDR1 reads LNHDA; CDR2 reads SQIVND (reference sequence). CDR3 residues: CASSIGENIQYF. The CDR3 bases are TGTGCCAGTAGTATAGGGGAGAACATTCAGTACTTC.

The gene calls are TRBV6-6 and TRBJ2-3; 7 nucleotides agree with TRBD2. The junction had 8 bases not matched to a gene; V was cut back by 8 bases and J by 6 bases. The length of the CDR3 is 13 residues. Looked up from germline, CDR1 is MNHNY and CDR2 is SVGAGI (reference sequence). The CDR3 is CASGDRGVDTQYF. In DNA, the CDR3 is TGTGCCAGCGGAGACCGGGGGGTGGATACGCAGTATTTT.

V usage is TRBV2 and J usage is TRBJ2-2, with D maybe TRBD2 (6 bases). The ends were cut back, 8 bases at V and 0 bases at J, with 16 bases in the middle. CDR3 length: 16 amino acids. The germline V gene encodes CDR1 SNHLY and CDR2 FYNNEI. The CDR3 DNA reads TGTGCCAGCCGGGGGAAACAAGGAGCGAACACCGGGGAGCTGTTTTTT. Amino acid sequence: CASRGKQGANTGELFF.

The V and J genes are TRBV7-3 and TRBJ1-5, with 7 bases aligning to TRBD1. Per germline, CDR1 SGHTA and CDR2 FQGTGA. This CDR3 comprises 13 residues. After removal of 5 bases from V and 4 bases from J, the junction contained 2 bases not matched to a gene. CDR3: CASSMDRNQPQHF. CDR3 nucleotide sequence: TGTGCCAGCAGCATGGACAGGAATCAGCCCCAGCATTTT.

In its sample, this clonotype was seen many times. This chain uses TRBV6-4 with TRBJ2-1; possible D gene TRBD2, 5 bases. The CDR3 is made up of 13 amino acids. V was cut by 10 bases and J by 6 bases, with 16 bases left in between. CDR1 is MRHNA, CDR2 SNTAGT, per germline. The DNA for the CDR3 is TGTGCCACCGGCGGGTCCGGCAGCAATGAGCAGTTCTTC. It codes for CATGGSGSNEQFF.

This clonotype was counted only a few times. V is TRBV15 and J is TRBJ1-6; D is undetermined. The CDR3 has 11 residues. Germline V gene data show CDR1 as LNHNV and CDR2 as YYDKDF (reference sequence). Trimming took 0 bases from V and 11 from J, leaving 2 bases between them. The CDR3 sequence: CATSRDTPLHF. For the CDR3, the DNA is TGTGCCACCAGCAGAGATACACCCCTCCACTTT. Using reference TRBV15 and TRBJ1-6 for the parts outside the CDR3, the full variable domain is DAMVIQNPRYQVTQFGKPVTLSCSQTLNHNVMYWYQQKSSQAPKLLFHYYDKDFNNEADTPDNFQSRRPNTSFCFLDIRSPGLGDTAMYLCATSRDTPLHFGNGTRLTVT.

This clonotype has a handful of counts. The chain is built from TRBV29-1 and TRBJ2-7, with 11 bases that match TRBD2. This CDR3 contains 14 residues. Germline V gene sequence: CDR1 SQVTM, CDR2 ANQGSEA. With V trimmed by 5 bases and J by 5 bases, 8 bases remained unmatched. CDR3 DNA: TGCAGCGTTCTCGATAGCGGGAGGGAGAACGAGCAGTACTTC. As protein: CSVLDSGRENEQYF.